A single sample is the source of the 2 T cell receptor beta chains below, sequenced in a study of blood T cell repertoires in COVID-19. The data were produced by immunoSEQ multiplex PCR, yet TCRdb's version contains in-frame clones alone and is incomplete. The table shows 25,000 to 30,000 clones, with 87% occurring only once. Sequenced input: peripheral blood. The receptors stem from a human donor in a cohort sampled during active COVID-19.

This clone has just a few counts. V and J are TRBV15 and TRBJ2-3; TRBD1 matches 11 bases. Germline CDR1 LNHNV, CDR2 YYDKDF (reference sequence). The CDR3 has 15 amino acids. Unmatched junction bases numbered 4, after V lost 2 bases and J lost 6 bases. The CDR3 loop is CATSRRTGGSDTQYF. The DNA of the CDR3 is TGTGCCACCAGCAGAAGGACAGGGGGCTCGGATACGCAGTATTTT.

The gene calls are TRBV7-8 and TRBJ2-5; D possibly corresponds to TRBD1 (5 bases). Trimming pared 3 bases from V and 1 base from J, leaving 9 bases between. The CDR3 is made up of 14 amino acids. Germline V gene sequence: CDR1 SGHVS, CDR2 FQNEAQ. CDR3 DNA sequence: TGTGCCAGCAGCTTTGGGGCACTCCAAGAGACCCAGTACTTC. Translation: CASSFGALQETQYF.